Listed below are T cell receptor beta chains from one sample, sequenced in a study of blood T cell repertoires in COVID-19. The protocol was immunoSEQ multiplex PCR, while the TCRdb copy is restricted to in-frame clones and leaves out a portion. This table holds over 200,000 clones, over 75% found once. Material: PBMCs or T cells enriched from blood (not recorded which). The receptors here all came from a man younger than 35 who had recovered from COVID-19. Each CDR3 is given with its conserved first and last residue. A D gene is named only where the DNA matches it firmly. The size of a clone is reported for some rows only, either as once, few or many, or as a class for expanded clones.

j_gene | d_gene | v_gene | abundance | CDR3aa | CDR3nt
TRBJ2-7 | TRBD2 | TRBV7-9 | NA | CASTGGTSGSYEQYF | TGTGCCAGCACGGGTGGGACTAGCGGTTCCTACGAGCAGTACTTC
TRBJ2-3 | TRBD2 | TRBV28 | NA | CASSLGQREGEDTQYF | TGTGCCAGCAGTTTAGGCCAGCGGGAGGGAGAAGATACGCAGTATTTT
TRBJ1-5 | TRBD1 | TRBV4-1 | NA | CASSQVTGVGQPQHF | TGCGCCAGCAGCCAAGTGACAGGGGTAGGTCAGCCCCAGCATTTT
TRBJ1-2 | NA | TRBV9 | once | CASREPFEQAPSSLGGYTF | TGTGCCAGCAGGGAACCTTTTGAACAGGCACCGTCAAGTCTAGGTGGCTACACCTTC
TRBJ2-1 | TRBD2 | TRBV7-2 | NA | CASSSQLAGAGEQFF | TGTGCCAGCAGCTCCCAACTAGCGGGGGCGGGGGAGCAGTTCTTC
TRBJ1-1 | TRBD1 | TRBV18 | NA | CASSPTQGPRDTEAFF | TGTGCCAGCTCACCGACACAGGGGCCGAGGGACACTGAAGCTTTCTTT
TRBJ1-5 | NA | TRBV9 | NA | CASSAGDGGNQPQHF | TGTGCCAGCAGCGCGGGGGACGGCGGGAATCAGCCCCAGCATTTT
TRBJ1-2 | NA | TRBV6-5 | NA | CASSYSLSGNYGYTF | TGTGCCAGCAGTTACTCTTTGTCGGGTAACTATGGCTACACCTTC
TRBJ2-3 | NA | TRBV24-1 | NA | CATSDAVPSEDTQYF | TGTGCCACCAGTGACGCAGTACCTAGCGAAGATACGCAGTATTTT
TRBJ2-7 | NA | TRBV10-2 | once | CASSEQGPYEQYF | TGCGCCAGCAGTGAACAGGGTCCCTACGAGCAGTACTTC
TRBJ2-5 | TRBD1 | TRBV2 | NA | CASRETGGGRETQYF | TGTGCCAGCAGAGAGACAGGGGGCGGTCGTGAGACCCAGTACTTC
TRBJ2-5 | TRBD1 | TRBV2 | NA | CASRPGTGRLETQYF | TGTGCCAGCAGACCCGGGACAGGGAGGTTGGAGACCCAGTACTTC
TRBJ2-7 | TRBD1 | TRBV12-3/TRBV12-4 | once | CASRTGGFYEQYF | TGTGCCAGCAGGACAGGGGGATTCTACGAGCAGTACTTC
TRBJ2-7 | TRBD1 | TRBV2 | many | CASSSRDRGTYEQYF | TGTGCCAGCAGTTCACGGGACAGGGGGACCTACGAGCAGTACTTC
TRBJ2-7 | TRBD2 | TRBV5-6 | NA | CASSLAGGTSYEQYF | TGTGCCAGCAGCTTAGCGGGAGGGACATCCTACGAGCAGTACTTC
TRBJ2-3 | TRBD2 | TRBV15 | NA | CATSRVSGRVTDTQYF | TGTGCCACCAGCAGAGTAAGCGGGAGGGTTACAGATACGCAGTATTTT
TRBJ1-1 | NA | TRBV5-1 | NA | CASSWQGITEAFF | TGCGCCAGCAGCTGGCAGGGGATAACTGAAGCTTTCTTT
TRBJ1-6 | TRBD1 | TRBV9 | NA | CASSPRTGGGSPLHF | TGTGCCAGCAGCCCGCGGACAGGGGGCGGTTCACCCCTCCACTTT
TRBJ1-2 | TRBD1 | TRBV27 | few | CASSRGDRGNYGYTF | TGTGCCAGCAGTCGCGGGGACAGGGGAAACTATGGCTACACCTTC
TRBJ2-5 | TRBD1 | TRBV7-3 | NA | CASSQDREETQYF | TGTGCCAGCAGCCAGGACAGGGAAGAGACCCAGTACTTC
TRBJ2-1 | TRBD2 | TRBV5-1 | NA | CASSLGRAGAYNEQFF | TGCGCCAGCAGCTTGGGAAGGGCGGGAGCCTACAATGAGCAGTTCTTC
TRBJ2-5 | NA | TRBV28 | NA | CASSSRGRGVQETQYF | TGTGCCAGCAGTTCCAGGGGAAGAGGGGTCCAAGAGACCCAGTACTTC
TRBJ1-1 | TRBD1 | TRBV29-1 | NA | CSVTGVDGLAEAFF | TGCAGCGTCACAGGGGTAGACGGCTTGGCAGAAGCTTTCTTT
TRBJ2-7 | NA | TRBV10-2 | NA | CASSESYGAGREQYF | TGCGCCAGCAGTGAGTCGTATGGAGCCGGCCGCGAGCAGTACTTC
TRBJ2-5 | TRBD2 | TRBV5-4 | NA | CAGKIAGAQETQYF | TGTGCCGGGAAGATAGCGGGTGCCCAAGAGACCCAGTACTTC
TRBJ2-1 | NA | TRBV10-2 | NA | CASSTRSAYNEQFF | TGCGCCAGCTCGACTAGATCGGCCTACAATGAGCAGTTCTTC
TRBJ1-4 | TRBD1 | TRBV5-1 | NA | CASSQGGLDELNEKLFF | TGCGCCAGCAGCCAGGGGGGTCTTGATGAGCTAAATGAAAAACTGTTTTTT
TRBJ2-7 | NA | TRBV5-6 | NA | CASSVTPYEQYF | TGTGCCAGCAGCGTTACACCCTACGAGCAGTACTTC
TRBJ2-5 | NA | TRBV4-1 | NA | CASSQIPGQETQYF | TGCGCCAGCAGCCAAATTCCGGGACAAGAGACCCAGTACTTC
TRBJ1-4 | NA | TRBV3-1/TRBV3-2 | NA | CASSQAPATNEKLFF | TGTGCCAGCAGCCAAGCCCCGGCAACTAATGAAAAACTGTTTTTT
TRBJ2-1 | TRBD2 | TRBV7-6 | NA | CASSLEGEGLAAYNEQFF | TGTGCCAGCAGCTTAGAAGGGGAGGGGCTAGCGGCCTACAATGAGCAGTTCTTC
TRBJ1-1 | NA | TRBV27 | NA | CASSSVQVWGTEAFF | TGTGCCAGCAGTTCGGTACAGGTATGGGGCACTGAAGCTTTCTTT
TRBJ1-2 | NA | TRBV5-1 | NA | CASSLGPAPVYGYTF | TGCGCCAGCAGCTTGGGTCCCGCGCCGGTTTATGGCTACACCTTC
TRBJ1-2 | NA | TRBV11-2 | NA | CASSLDIQSGGYTF | TGTGCCAGCAGCTTAGACATCCAGTCAGGAGGCTACACCTTC
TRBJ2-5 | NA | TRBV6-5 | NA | CASSSTGGPGETQYF | TGTGCCAGCAGCTCCACCGGCGGCCCCGGGGAGACCCAGTACTTC
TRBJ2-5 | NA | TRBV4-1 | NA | CASSQDTGIQETQYF | TGCGCCAGCAGCCAAGATACGGGGATCCAAGAGACCCAGTACTTC
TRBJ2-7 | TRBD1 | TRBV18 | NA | CASSPRQGVSYEQYF | TGTGCCAGCTCGCCGAGACAGGGGGTCTCCTACGAGCAGTACTTC
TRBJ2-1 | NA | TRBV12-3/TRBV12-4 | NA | CASRKNREGEQFF | TGTGCCAGCAGAAAGAACAGGGAAGGGGAGCAGTTCTTC
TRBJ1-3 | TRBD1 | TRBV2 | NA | CASKTGYSGNTIYF | TGTGCCAGCAAGACAGGGTACTCTGGAAACACCATATATTTT
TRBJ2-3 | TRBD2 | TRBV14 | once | CASSRSSGSTDTQYF | TGTGCCAGCAGCCGGTCTAGCGGGAGCACAGATACGCAGTATTTT
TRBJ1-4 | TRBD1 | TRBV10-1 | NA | CASSEGQGPNEKLFF | TGCGCCAGCAGTGAAGGACAGGGGCCGAATGAAAAACTGTTTTTT
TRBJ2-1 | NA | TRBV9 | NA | CASSRLPMRLSSYNEQFF | TGTGCCAGCAGCCGTCTACCTATGCGCCTGAGCTCCTACAATGAGCAGTTCTTC
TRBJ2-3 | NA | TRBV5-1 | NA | CASTPISRNRADTQYF | TGCGCCAGCACGCCCATTTCACGAAACCGCGCAGATACGCAGTATTTT
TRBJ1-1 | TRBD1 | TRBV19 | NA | CASSIESGQMNTEAFF | TGTGCCAGTAGTATAGAGTCGGGACAGATGAACACTGAAGCTTTCTTT
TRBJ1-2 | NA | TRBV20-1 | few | CSASNPSFLTGVDGYTF | TGCAGTGCTAGTAACCCCTCTTTCCTGACGGGTGTGGATGGCTACACCTTC
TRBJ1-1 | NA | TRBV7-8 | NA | CASSLDWRAAGTEAFF | TGTGCCAGCAGCTTAGATTGGCGGGCCGCCGGGACTGAAGCTTTCTTT
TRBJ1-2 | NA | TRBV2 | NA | CASSVTQGWGGYGYTF | TGTGCCAGCAGCGTTACCCAGGGATGGGGTGGCTATGGCTACACCTTC
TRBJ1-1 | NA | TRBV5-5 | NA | CASSGGAATEAFF | TGTGCCAGCAGCGGGGGGGCGGCCACTGAAGCTTTCTTT